Shown below are 10 T cell receptor beta chains from a single sample sequenced in a study of blood T cell repertoires in COVID-19. This table comes from immunoSEQ multiplex PCR, and its TCRdb copy is limited to in-frame clones, with some not included. The table includes around 72,000 clones, over 65% detected once. Source material: peripheral blood. The receptors shown here come from a woman older than 75 with acute or convalescent COVID-19.

This clone was seen only once. The chain has TRBV19 and TRBJ2-7, with 11 bases aligning to TRBD2. Germline V CDR1 and CDR2: LNHDA, SQIVND (reference sequence). The CDR3 is made up of 15 amino acids. V trimming: 7 bases; J trimming: 2 bases; junction bases outside the gene matches: 7. The CDR3 DNA sequence: TGTGCCAGTACCCCGGGACTAGCGGTCACCTACGAGCAGTACTTC. Its translation: CASTPGLAVTYEQYF.

This chain uses TRBV25-1 with TRBJ2-1; a possible D gene is TRBD2 (5 bases). Trimming took off 0 bases at V and 5 bases at J, with 20 bases between the two ends. This CDR3 contains 18 residues. CDR1 is MGHDK and CDR2 is SYGVNS in the germline V gene. The CDR3 is CASSEYTPLRARNNEQFF. Written as DNA, the CDR3 is TGTGCCAGCAGTGAATATACCCCCTTGAGGGCCCGGAACAATGAGCAGTTCTTC.

This chain's CDR3 is CASSLGLAGGGAKNIQYF. DNA of the CDR3: TGTGCCAGCAGTTTGGGACTAGCGGGAGGAGGCGCCAAAAACATTCAGTACTTC. The chain uses TRBV6-2 or TRBV6-3 and TRBJ2-4; 15 bases match TRBD2. The CDR3 has 18 residues. V gave up 4 bases and J gave up 1 base; unmatched junction bases: 5. The V gene's germline CDR1 is MNHEY and CDR2 SVGEGT.

With respect to this clone: An end of the junction differs from the germline gene, which may be a read error. This chain links TRBV5-1 with TRBJ2-7, with D maybe TRBD2 (6 bases). The length of the CDR3 is 16 residues. Per the germline V gene, CDR1 is SGHRS and CDR2 is YFSETQ. CDR3 bases: TGCGCCAGCAGCTTGGCCACCGGATCGCCTAGCGCCATAGGGGACTTC. It translates to CASSLATGSPSAIGDF.

This chain joins TRBV14 and TRBJ1-3, with TRBD1 as a possible D gene (5 bases). Germline V gene lookup returns CDR1 SGHDN and CDR2 FVKESK. CDR3 length: 17 residues. V was shortened by 1 base and J by 1 base, with 14 bases between the two germline ends. CDR3 sequence (DNA): TGTGCCAGCAGCCAAGTGATAGGGGTTCAGTCTGGAAACACCATATATTTT. Amino acid sequence: CASSQVIGVQSGNTIYF.

V gene TRBV7-9 combines with J gene TRBJ1-2, with 10 nucleotides matching TRBD1. Germline CDR1 SEHNR, CDR2 FQNEAQ (reference sequence). The J segment lost 8 bases and the V segment lost 5 bases, leaving 11 bases of the junction unmatched. The CDR3 runs 15 residues. The CDR3 DNA reads TGTGCCAGCAGCGCTTCGGGACAGGGGACTAACGGCTACACCTTC. Its translation is CASSASGQGTNGYTF.

Only one count was recorded for this clone. The chain recombines TRBV10-3 with TRBJ1-1, with no clear D. Germline-derived CDR1 and CDR2 are ENHRY and SYGVKD. The CDR3 spans 12 residues. Trimming removed 6 bases at V and 5 bases at J, with 10 bases between. The CDR3, as DNA: TGTGCCATCAGCAATCGAGGAACTGAAGCTTTCTTT. The encoded protein is CAISNRGTEAFF.

Worth noting for this clone: The junction differs from germline at one of its ends, possibly a read error. The chain combines TRBV7-7 with TRBJ2-5, with a possible D match to TRBD1 (5 bases). CDR1 is SSHAT, CDR2 FNYEAQ, per germline (reference sequence). The CDR3 runs 14 residues. CDR3: CASSLGAGIETQYF. The CDR3 bases are TGTGCTAGCAGCTTAGGTGCAGGGATCGAGACCCAGTACTTC. Together with reference TRBV7-7 and TRBJ2-5, the CDR3 gives the full variable domain: GAGVSQSPRYKVTKRGQDVTLRCDPISSHATLYWYQQALGQGPEFLTYFNYEAQPDKSGLPSDRFSAERPEGSISTLTIQRTEQRDSAMYRCASSLGAGIETQYFGPGTRLLVL.

This clone has a handful of counts. The chain has TRBV11-3 and TRBJ2-5, with 8 bases identical to TRBD1. Germline V gene data show CDR1 as SGHNT and CDR2 as YENEEA. J gave up 7 bases and V 5 bases, and 15 bases lay outside the gene matches. The CDR3 has 16 residues. Here the CDR3 reads CASSPPGDRGSGTQYF. As DNA, the CDR3 is TGTGCCAGCAGCCCCCCAGGAGACAGGGGATCTGGGACCCAGTACTTC.

This clone appeared a single time. The V gene is TRBV6-5, the J gene TRBJ1-3, with D possibly being TRBD1 (5 bases). The V end lost 7 bases, the J end lost 4 bases, and 14 bases lay between the germline ends. This CDR3 has 14 amino acids. Germline CDR1 reads MNHEY; CDR2 reads SVGAGI. The CDR3 reads CASTAPGNGNTIYF. Written as DNA, the CDR3 is TGTGCCAGCACCGCCCCAGGGAACGGAAACACCATATATTTT.